These 18 T cell receptor beta chains came from one sample sequenced in a study of blood T cell repertoires in COVID-19. This table comes from immunoSEQ multiplex PCR, and its TCRdb copy is limited to in-frame clones, with some not included. The table lists about 250,000 clones, roughly 80% of them singletons. Sequenced material: PBMCs or T cells enriched from blood (not recorded which). Source of these receptors: a man aged 40-50 years who had been exposed to COVID-19.

V usage is TRBV25-1 and J usage is TRBJ2-7; the match to TRBD2 covers 7 bases. In germline, CDR1 is MGHDK, CDR2 SYGVNS. J gave up 2 bases and V 6 bases, and 1 base lay outside the gene matches. The CDR3 contains 12 residues. CDR3 region: CASRGGAYEQYF. CDR3 DNA: TGTGCCAGCAGGGGAGGGGCCTACGAGCAGTACTTC.

CDR3: CASSGGGYGYTF. CDR3 coding DNA: TGCGCCAGCAGTGGGGGGGGCTATGGCTACACCTTC. The chain links TRBV10-2 to TRBJ1-2; possible D gene TRBD1, 5 bases. Germline V gene lookup returns CDR1 WSHSY and CDR2 SAAADI. V shed 4 bases and J shed 4 bases, with 7 bases lying between them. The CDR3 loop spans 12 amino acids.

This sequence joins TRBV7-2 and TRBJ2-1; TRBD2 matches at 13 bases. There are 14 residues in the CDR3. Germline V CDR1 and CDR2: SGHTA, FQGNSA. V dropped 3 bases and J dropped 15; count of bases not matched to a gene: 8. CDR3 DNA: TGTGCCAGCAGCTTTGGGACTAGCGGGGTCTCCCTGTTCTTC. This gives the protein CASSFGTSGVSLFF.

This clone has just a few counts. Here the CDR3 DNA reads TGTGCCAGCAGCCAAGACCCGGTCCGTCCCGGGGAGCTGTTTTTT. It codes for CASSQDPVRPGELFF. This rearrangement joins TRBV4-2 to TRBJ2-2; D call uncertain. V lost 0 bases and J 6 bases, leaving 11 bases between the germline ends. The CDR3 is made up of 15 amino acids. Germline V gene sequence: CDR1 LGHNA, CDR2 YNFKEQ.

This chain uses TRBV24-1 with TRBJ2-3; D perhaps matches TRBD1 (6 bases). The CDR3 has 12 residues. With 5 bases removed from V and 4 bases from J, the gap between germline ends came to 6 bases. Germline values: CDR1 KGHDR, CDR2 SFDVKD. The chain's CDR3 is CATSGTADTQYF. The CDR3 coding sequence is TGTGCCACCAGTGGGACAGCAGATACGCAGTATTTT.

The J gene is TRBJ1-5, the V gene TRBV29-1; weak D call: TRBD1 (5 bases). The CDR3 sequence is 13 residues long. The germline V and J ends were trimmed by 3 bases and 2 bases, with 8 bases remaining between them. Germline V gene lookup returns CDR1 SQVTM and CDR2 ANQGSEA. The CDR3 region has the DNA TGCAGCGTTGACGGGGGTGGCAATCAGCCCCAGCATTTT. Its translation is CSVDGGGNQPQHF.

J is TRBJ2-5 and V is TRBV6-5; D is ambiguous. Germline V CDR1 and CDR2: MNHEY, SVGAGI. This CDR3 is 15 amino acids long. Trimming shortened V by 8 bases and J by 2 bases, and 18 bases separated the two germline ends. This CDR3 is CASSPSTGRQETQYF. CDR3 coding DNA: TGTGCCAGCTCTCCCAGCACGGGTCGACAAGAGACCCAGTACTTC.

The count of this clone is one. The genes are TRBV2 and TRBJ2-4, with 11 bases fitting TRBD2. V dropped 3 bases and J dropped 15; count of bases not matched to a gene: 13. The germline V gene encodes CDR1 SNHLY and CDR2 FYNNEI. This CDR3 is built from 15 residues. The CDR3 bases are TGTGCCAGCAGTGAGGGTCTAGCGGGAGGACGGAATTGGTACTTC. Translation gives CASSEGLAGGRNWYF.

The J gene is TRBJ1-2, the V gene TRBV18; D is perhaps TRBD1 (5 bases). Germline assignment: CDR1 KGHSH and CDR2 LQKENI. This CDR3 region has 15 residues. V lost 0 bases to trimming and J lost 5 bases, with 13 bases between them. In nucleotides, the CDR3 is TGTGCCAGCTCACCACCAGTCAGGGCGGATTATGGCTACACCTTC. It yields the protein CASSPPVRADYGYTF.

The V call is TRBV5-4, the J call TRBJ2-7; D is uncertain. This CDR3 contains 15 residues. With 2 bases removed from V and 4 bases from J, the gap between germline ends came to 16 bases. Germline V CDR1 and CDR2: SGHNT, YYREEE (reference sequence). CDR3 in DNA: TGTGCCAGCAGCTTTGAGCCTGGCGGCTTTTACGAGCAGTACTTC. It specifies CASSFEPGGFYEQYF. The whole variable domain, remainder taken from reference TRBV5-4 and TRBJ2-7, is ETGVTQSPTHLIKTRGQQVTLRCSSQSGHNTVSWYQQALGQGPQFIFQYYREEENGRGNFPPRFSGLQFPNYSSELNVNALELDDSALYLCASSFEPGGFYEQYFGPGTRLTVT.

This chain links TRBV6-5 with TRBJ1-2, with D tentatively TRBD1 (6 bases). V shed 6 bases and J shed 6 bases, with 14 bases lying between them. Germline V gene lookup returns CDR1 MNHEY and CDR2 SVGAGI. The CDR3 runs to 13 residues. CDR3 residues: CASRRTVKNGYTF. CDR3 in DNA: TGTGCCAGCAGACGGACAGTTAAAAATGGCTACACCTTC.

The chain carries TRBV6-5 and TRBJ2-1; D gene unclear. Deletions cut 2 bases from V and 9 bases from J, with 11 bases between. This CDR3 has 13 residues. Germline V lookup: CDR1 MNHEY, CDR2 SVGAGI. Here the CDR3 DNA reads TGTGCCAGCAGTTACCGGGTTTCGGGTGAGCAGTTCTTC. This translates into CASSYRVSGEQFF.

The chain is built from TRBV10-3 and TRBJ2-1; TRBD2 matches at 7 bases. CDR1 is ENHRY, CDR2 SYGVKD, per germline. The CDR3 runs to 14 residues. With 11 bases clipped from V and 6 bases from J, the junction kept 13 bases outside the gene matches. CDR3 coding DNA: TGTGCCCATGGGGGGGATATGGGATCCAATGAGCAGTTCTTC. It yields the protein CAHGGDMGSNEQFF.

The CDR3, as DNA: TGTGCCAGCAGCCACGACAGGCCGCCGGAGACCCAGTACTTC. Protein: CASSHDRPPETQYF. The chain combines TRBV3-1 (or the pseudogene TRBV3-2) with TRBJ2-5, with D possibly being TRBD1 (6 bases). Trimming shortened V by 3 bases and J by 5 bases, and 13 bases separated the two germline ends. This CDR3 comprises 14 residues. CDR1 and CDR2 from the germline V gene are LGHDT and YNNKEL (reference sequence).

This clone was detected ten times or more. This sequence joins TRBV15 and TRBJ1-2; D is possibly TRBD1 (5 bases). CDR1 and CDR2 from the germline V gene are LNHNV and YYDKDF (reference sequence). The CDR3 length is 14 residues. Trimming removed 4 bases at V and 5 bases at J, with 14 bases between. The chain's CDR3 is CATSTRTTGYGYTF. CDR3 coding DNA: TGTGCCACCAGCACCCGTACTACAGGTTATGGCTACACCTTC.

The CDR3 loop reads CASSWTTTGPNGYTF. CDR3 DNA sequence: TGCGCCAGCAGCTGGACAACGACAGGCCCCAATGGCTACACCTTC. This sequence joins TRBV5-1 and TRBJ1-2, with D possibly matching TRBD1 (6 bases). V was shortened by 3 bases and J by 6 bases, with 18 bases between the two germline ends. In germline, CDR1 is SGHRS, CDR2 YFSETQ. The CDR3 totals 15 residues. Full variable domain (missing parts from reference TRBV5-1 and TRBJ1-2): KAGVTQTPRYLIKTRGQQVTLSCSPISGHRSVSWYQQTPGQGLQFLFEYFSETQRNKGNFPGRFSGRQFSNSRSEMNVSTLELGDSALYLCASSWTTTGPNGYTFGSGTRLTVV.

V usage is TRBV29-1 and J usage is TRBJ2-1; 7 bases match TRBD2. V shed 2 bases and J 6 bases; nucleotides not matched to a gene: 13. There are 16 residues in the CDR3. The germline CDR1 and CDR2 sequences are SQVTM and ANQGSEA. CDR3 coding DNA: TGCAGCGTTGAAAGTTTGTGGCGGGGGAACCCCAATGAGCAGTTCTTC. It is translated as CSVESLWRGNPNEQFF.

This chain joins TRBV29-1 and TRBJ2-1; possible D gene TRBD2, 5 bases. Germline CDR1 SQVTM, CDR2 ANQGSEA. CDR3 length equals 20 residues. Trimming took 0 bases from V and 6 from J, leaving 30 bases between them. The CDR3 reads CSVEDLKSTGLLAHINEQFF. CDR3 coding DNA: TGCAGCGTTGAAGATCTAAAGTCCACTGGGTTGTTAGCGCACATCAATGAGCAGTTCTTC.